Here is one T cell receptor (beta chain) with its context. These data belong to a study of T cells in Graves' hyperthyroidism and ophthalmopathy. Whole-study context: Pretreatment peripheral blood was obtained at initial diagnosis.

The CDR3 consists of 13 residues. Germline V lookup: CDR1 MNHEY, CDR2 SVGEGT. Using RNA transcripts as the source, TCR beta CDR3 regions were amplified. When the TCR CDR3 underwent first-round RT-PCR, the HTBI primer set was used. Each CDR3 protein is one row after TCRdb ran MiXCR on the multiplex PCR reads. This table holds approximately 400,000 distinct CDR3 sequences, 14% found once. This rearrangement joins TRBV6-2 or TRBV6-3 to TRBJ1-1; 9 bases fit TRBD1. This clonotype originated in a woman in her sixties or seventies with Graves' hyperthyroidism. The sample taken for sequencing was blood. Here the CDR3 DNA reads TGTTCCTGCAGGGGGACAGGGCTCACTGAAGCTTTCTTT. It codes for CSCRGTGLTEAFF.